This TCR beta chain was profiled in a study of T cells in narcolepsy. This CDR3 has 13 residues. The germline gives CDR1 MNHNY, CDR2 SVGAGI (reference sequence). Between the trimmed V and J ends, which lost 10 bases and 0 bases, there was a span of 13 bases. This table comes from immunoSEQ multiplex PCR, and its TCRdb copy is limited to in-frame clones, with some not included. The data show about 36,000 clones, roughly 77% seen once. In its sample, this clone was seen a few times. The chain has TRBV6-6 and TRBJ2-7; D remains ambiguous. Sequenced input: memory (CD45RA-) CD4+ T cells from blood. The TCR was taken from a human donor in good health. CDR3 in DNA: TGTGCCACCATGGGCCTTACCTCCTACGAGCAGTACTTC. It specifies CATMGLTSYEQYF.